The rows below give T cell receptor beta chains drawn from one sample of a study of cytomegalovirus exposure and HLA in healthy donors. Repertoires were generated with immunoSEQ multiplex PCR, while TCRdb's copy carries only in-frame clones and drops some. The sample yields about 190,000 clones, 79% seen once. Material for sequencing was PBMCs. The receptors were gathered from a young woman in good health and CMV-seronegative. The CDR3 runs from the conserved cysteine through the conserved F or W. A D gene is named only where the DNA matches it firmly. Expanded clones are given a class, and other clones once, few, many or no size at all.

j_call v_call d_call clone_size cdr3_aa cdr3_nt
TRBJ1-4 TRBV21-1 NA NA CASSKDRVATNEKLFF TGTGCCAGCAGCAAGGACAGGGTTGCAACTAATGAAAAACTGTTTTTT
TRBJ1-2 TRBV28 NA few CASTATGRGYTF TGTGCCAGTACTGCGACAGGCCGGGGCTACACCTTC
TRBJ1-2 TRBV2 NA few CASSPRRANYGYTF TGTGCCAGCTCCCCCCGCAGGGCCAACTATGGCTACACCTTC
TRBJ2-5 TRBV18 NA NA CASSGSGEETQYF TGTGCCAGTTCAGGGTCCGGGGAAGAGACCCAGTACTTC
TRBJ2-2 TRBV7-7 TRBD2 NA CASSSTEGLAGGPGELFF TGTGCTAGCAGCTCCACCGAGGGACTAGCGGGAGGTCCCGGGGAGCTGTTTTTT
TRBJ1-1 TRBV9 TRBD1 few CASSASGTGGDTEAFF TGTGCCAGCAGCGCGTCCGGGACAGGGGGTGACACTGAAGCTTTCTTT
TRBJ1-1 TRBV5-1 NA NA CASSVRLANTEAFF TGCGCCAGCAGCGTCAGGCTAGCGAACACTGAAGCTTTCTTT
TRBJ2-7 TRBV5-6 NA NA CASSLVIEAPYEQYF TGTGCCAGCAGCTTGGTAATAGAGGCCCCCTACGAGCAGTACTTC
TRBJ2-1 TRBV4-2 TRBD2 NA CASSRRLAANEQFF TGTGCCAGCAGCCGCCGGCTAGCGGCCAATGAGCAGTTCTTC
TRBJ2-7 TRBV5-6 TRBD2 NA CASSLALAGGSSYEQYF TGTGCCAGCAGCTTGGCTCTAGCGGGAGGGTCCTCCTACGAGCAGTACTTC
TRBJ2-2 TRBV19 TRBD2 NA CASSTTGGVTGELFF TGTGCCAGTAGTACGACGGGAGGAGTCACCGGGGAGCTGTTTTTT
TRBJ2-2 TRBV7-3 TRBD2 NA CASSSGLAGAHGELFF TGTGCCAGCAGCTCGGGACTAGCGGGAGCCCACGGGGAGCTGTTTTTT
TRBJ2-7 TRBV21-1 NA NA CASSRGTGFYEQYF TGTGCCAGCAGCCGAGGGACAGGGTTCTACGAGCAGTACTTC
TRBJ2-7 TRBV18 NA few CASSPLLAGEYEQYF TGTGCCAGCTCACCACTATTGGCAGGGGAATACGAGCAGTACTTC
TRBJ2-1 TRBV9 TRBD2 NA CASSVERGTSVYNEQFF TGTGCCAGCAGCGTAGAGAGAGGGACTAGCGTTTACAATGAGCAGTTCTTC
TRBJ2-2 TRBV6-5 NA NA CATRRLEELFF TGTGCCACCCGGAGACTCGAGGAGCTGTTTTTT
TRBJ1-1 TRBV5-4 NA NA CASSLVFGQRNTEAFF TGTGCCAGCAGCTTGGTTTTCGGACAGAGGAACACTGAAGCTTTCTTT
TRBJ2-7 TRBV6-5 TRBD1 NA CASSFADRGYEQYF TGTGCCAGCAGTTTCGCGGACAGGGGCTACGAGCAGTACTTC
TRBJ2-7 TRBV5-1 NA NA CASSLVDSGSYEQYF TGCGCCAGCAGCTTGGTAGATAGCGGTTCCTACGAGCAGTACTTC
TRBJ2-7 TRBV6-5 TRBD2 NA CASSGSGLADYEQYF TGTGCCAGCAGTGGTTCCGGACTAGCGGACTACGAGCAGTACTTC
TRBJ2-7 TRBV6-5 NA NA CASSRTGYEQYF TGTGCCAGCAGTAGAACAGGGTACGAGCAGTACTTC
TRBJ1-6 TRBV2 NA NA CAKSQEGSSYNSPLHF TGTGCCAAGAGTCAGGAGGGCTCGTCCTATAATTCACCCCTCCACTTT
TRBJ1-4 TRBV28 NA NA CASSLSVAGDREKLFF TGTGCCAGCAGTTTATCCGTGGCAGGGGATCGGGAAAAACTGTTTTTT
TRBJ2-7 TRBV27 NA NA CASRAGTLIYEQYF TGTGCCAGCAGGGCCGGGACACTAATCTACGAGCAGTACTTC
TRBJ2-7 TRBV5-1 NA NA CASSLAGVSDEQYF TGCGCCAGCAGCTTAGCAGGGGTCTCCGACGAGCAGTACTTC
TRBJ2-5 TRBV7-3 TRBD1 NA CASSPTGAIQETQYF TGTGCCAGCAGCCCGACAGGGGCAATACAAGAGACCCAGTACTTC
TRBJ2-5 TRBV19 NA few CASSIQTEETQYF TGTGCCAGTAGTATTCAGACAGAAGAGACCCAGTACTTC
TRBJ1-5 TRBV11-3 NA NA CASSSPRGSPNQPQHF TGTGCCAGCAGCTCCCCCCGCGGCAGCCCCAATCAGCCCCAGCATTTT
TRBJ1-4 TRBV6-1 NA NA CATKIPTNEKLFF TGTGCCACCAAAATCCCAACTAATGAAAAACTGTTTTTT